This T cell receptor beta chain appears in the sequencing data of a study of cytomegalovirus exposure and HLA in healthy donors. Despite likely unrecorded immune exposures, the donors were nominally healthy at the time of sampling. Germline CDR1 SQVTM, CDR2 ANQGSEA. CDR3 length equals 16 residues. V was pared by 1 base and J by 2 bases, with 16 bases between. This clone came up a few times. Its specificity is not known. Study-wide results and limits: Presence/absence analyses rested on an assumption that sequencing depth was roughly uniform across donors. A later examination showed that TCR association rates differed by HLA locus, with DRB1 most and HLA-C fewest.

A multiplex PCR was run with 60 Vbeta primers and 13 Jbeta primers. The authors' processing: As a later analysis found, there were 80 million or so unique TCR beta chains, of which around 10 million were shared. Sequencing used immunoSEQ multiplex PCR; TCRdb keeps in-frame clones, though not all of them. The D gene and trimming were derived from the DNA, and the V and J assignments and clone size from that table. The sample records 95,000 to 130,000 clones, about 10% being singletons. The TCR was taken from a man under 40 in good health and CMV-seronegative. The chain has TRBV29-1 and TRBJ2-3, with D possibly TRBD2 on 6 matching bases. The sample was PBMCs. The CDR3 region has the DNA TGCAGCGTTGAAGGGTCTACGCGGGGTGACACAGATACGCAGTATTTT. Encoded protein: CSVEGSTRGDTDTQYF.